The T cell receptor beta chain under discussion was sequenced for a study of blood T cell repertoires in COVID-19. Looking at the study overall: The origin of the acute and convalescent COVID-19 samples was the United States, Italy and Spain. Sources were T cells, B-cell-depleted T cells, or PBMCs; the material itself was cDNA or gDNA.

Per the study methods: Amplification with reference gene primers provided the estimates of nucleated cell counts. Libraries were prepared by immunoSEQ multiplex PCR; TCRdb keeps only in-frame clonotypes and omits some of them. D and trimming were read from the DNA, whereas the V and J calls and clone size are those reported in that table. The sample yields approximately 190,000 clones, about 80% seen once. Specimen: peripheral blood. This sequence originates from a man aged 55 to 69 with acute or convalescent COVID-19.

CDR3 protein: CASSLLKWDSNYGYTF. The CDR3 DNA reads as TGTGCCAGCAGCTTATTAAAGTGGGACAGTAACTATGGCTACACCTTC. The chain uses TRBV21-1 and TRBJ1-2; the table's D call, TRBD1, was not checked against the DNA. TRBV21-1 is a known pseudogene. The CDR3 runs to 16 residues.